This record covers a single T cell receptor (beta chain). Germline V CDR1 and CDR2: GTSNPN, SVGIG (reference sequence). The CDR3 covers 12 residues. The V end was cut by 2 bases, the J end by 5 bases, with 9 bases between. The data originate from a study of blood T cell repertoires in COVID-19. Study background: In each case, the material was cDNA or gDNA derived from T cells, B-cell-depleted T cells, or PBMCs.

Assay used: immunoSEQ multiplex PCR; TCRdb lists only in-frame clones, some missing. Counted here are 310,000 or so clones, roughly 84% occurring once; the ten biggest clones make up 1%. V usage is TRBV30 and J usage is TRBJ1-2, with a weak D call TRBD1 (5 bases). This receptor was taken from a man aged 50-60 years with active or convalescent COVID-19. Material: peripheral blood. CDR3 in DNA: TGTGCCTGGAGTCTGACAGTTTATGGCTACACCTTC. Encoded protein: CAWSLTVYGYTF.